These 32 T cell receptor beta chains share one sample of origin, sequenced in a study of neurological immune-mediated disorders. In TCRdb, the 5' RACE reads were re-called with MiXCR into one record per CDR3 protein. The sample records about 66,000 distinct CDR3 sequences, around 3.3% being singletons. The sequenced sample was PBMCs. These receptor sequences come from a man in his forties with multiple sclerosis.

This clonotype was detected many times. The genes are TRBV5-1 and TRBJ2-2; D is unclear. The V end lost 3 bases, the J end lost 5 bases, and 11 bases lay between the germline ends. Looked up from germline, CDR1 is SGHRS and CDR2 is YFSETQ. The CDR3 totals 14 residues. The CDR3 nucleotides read TGCGCCAGCAGCTCGTCCCTGGGGACCGGGGAGCTGTTTTTT. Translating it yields CASSSSLGTGELFF.

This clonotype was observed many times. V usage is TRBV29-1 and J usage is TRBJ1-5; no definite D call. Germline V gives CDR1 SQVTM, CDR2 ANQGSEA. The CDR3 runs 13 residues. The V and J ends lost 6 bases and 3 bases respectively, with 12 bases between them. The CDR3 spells CSVDDGPNQPQHF. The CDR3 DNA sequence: TGCAGCGTCGATGATGGGCCCAATCAGCCCCAGCATTTT.

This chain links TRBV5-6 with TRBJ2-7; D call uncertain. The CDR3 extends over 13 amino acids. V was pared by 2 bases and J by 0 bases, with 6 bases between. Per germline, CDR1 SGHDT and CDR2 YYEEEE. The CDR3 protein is CASSFKGSYEQYF. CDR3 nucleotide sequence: TGTGCCAGCAGCTTCAAAGGCTCCTACGAGCAGTACTTC.

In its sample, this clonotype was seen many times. CDR3 protein: CAISVQGAPNYGYTF. CDR3 sequence (DNA): TGTGCCATCAGTGTACAGGGGGCGCCGAACTATGGCTACACCTTC. V is TRBV10-3 and J is TRBJ1-2; TRBD1 matches 9 bases. This CDR3 region has 15 residues. The J segment lost 2 bases and the V segment lost 4 bases, leaving 5 bases of the junction unmatched. Germline CDR1 reads ENHRY; CDR2 reads SYGVKD.

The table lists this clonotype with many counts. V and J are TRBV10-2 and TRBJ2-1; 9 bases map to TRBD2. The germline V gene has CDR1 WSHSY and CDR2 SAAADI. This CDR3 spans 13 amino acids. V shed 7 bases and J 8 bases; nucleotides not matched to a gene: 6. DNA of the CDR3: TGCGCCAGCATCCGGACTAGCGCAGATGAGCAGTTCTTC. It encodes CASIRTSADEQFF.

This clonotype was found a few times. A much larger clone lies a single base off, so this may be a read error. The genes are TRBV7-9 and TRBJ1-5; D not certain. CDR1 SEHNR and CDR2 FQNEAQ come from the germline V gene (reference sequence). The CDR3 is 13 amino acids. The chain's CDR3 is CASSDGSNQHQHF. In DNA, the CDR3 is TGTGCCAGCAGTGACGGTAGCAATCAGCACCAGCATTTT.

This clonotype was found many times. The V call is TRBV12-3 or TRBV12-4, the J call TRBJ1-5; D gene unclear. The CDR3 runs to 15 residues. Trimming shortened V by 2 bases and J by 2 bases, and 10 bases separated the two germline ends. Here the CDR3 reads CASSLRRLGNQPQHF. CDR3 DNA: TGTGCCAGCAGTTTAAGGAGACTGGGCAATCAGCCCCAGCATTTT.

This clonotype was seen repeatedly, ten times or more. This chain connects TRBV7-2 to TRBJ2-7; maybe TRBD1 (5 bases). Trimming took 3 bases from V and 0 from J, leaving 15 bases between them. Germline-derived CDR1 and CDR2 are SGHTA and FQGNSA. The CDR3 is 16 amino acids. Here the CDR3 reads CASSLFSGPSSYEQYF. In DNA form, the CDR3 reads TGTGCCAGCAGCTTGTTTTCAGGGCCCAGCTCCTACGAGCAGTACTTC.

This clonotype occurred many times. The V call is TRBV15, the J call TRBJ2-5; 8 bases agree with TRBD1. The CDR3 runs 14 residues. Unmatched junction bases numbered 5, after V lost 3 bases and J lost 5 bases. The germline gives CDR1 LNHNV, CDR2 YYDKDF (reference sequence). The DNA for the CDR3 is TGTGCCACCAGCAGGCTGACAGGGGTCGAGACCCAGTACTTC. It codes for CATSRLTGVETQYF.

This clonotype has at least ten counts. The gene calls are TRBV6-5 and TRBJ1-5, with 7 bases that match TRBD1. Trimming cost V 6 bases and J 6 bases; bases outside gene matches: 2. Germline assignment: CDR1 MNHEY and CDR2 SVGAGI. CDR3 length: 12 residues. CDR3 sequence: CASRTGFQPQHF. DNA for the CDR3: TGTGCCAGCAGGACAGGGTTTCAGCCCCAGCATTTT.

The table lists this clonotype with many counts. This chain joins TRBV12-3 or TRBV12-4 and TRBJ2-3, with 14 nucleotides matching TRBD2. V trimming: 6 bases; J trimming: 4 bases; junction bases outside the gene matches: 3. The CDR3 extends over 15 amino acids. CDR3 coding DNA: TGTGCCAGCAGAGGACTAGCGGGAGGCCCAGATACGCAGTATTTT. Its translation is CASRGLAGGPDTQYF.

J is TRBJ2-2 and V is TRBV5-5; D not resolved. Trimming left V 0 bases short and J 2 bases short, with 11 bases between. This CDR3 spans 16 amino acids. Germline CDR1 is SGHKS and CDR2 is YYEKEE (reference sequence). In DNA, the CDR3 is TGTGCCAGCAGCTTGGTCCCATGGGGTAACACCGGGGAGCTGTTTTTT. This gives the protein CASSLVPWGNTGELFF.

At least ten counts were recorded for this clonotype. This CDR3 is CSGRAGIHSNQPQHF. CDR3 DNA sequence: TGCAGCGGCCGCGCGGGAATCCATAGCAATCAGCCCCAGCATTTT. V usage is TRBV20-1 and J usage is TRBJ1-5, with unresolved D. In germline, CDR1 is DFQATT, CDR2 SNEGSKA (reference sequence). The CDR3 sequence is 15 residues long.

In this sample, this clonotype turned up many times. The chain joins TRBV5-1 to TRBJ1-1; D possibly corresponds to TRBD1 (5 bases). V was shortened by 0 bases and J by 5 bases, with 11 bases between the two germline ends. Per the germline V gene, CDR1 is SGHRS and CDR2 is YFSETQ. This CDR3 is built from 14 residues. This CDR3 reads CASSLDGGKTEAFF. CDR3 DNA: TGCGCCAGCAGCTTGGATGGGGGGAAGACTGAAGCTTTCTTT.

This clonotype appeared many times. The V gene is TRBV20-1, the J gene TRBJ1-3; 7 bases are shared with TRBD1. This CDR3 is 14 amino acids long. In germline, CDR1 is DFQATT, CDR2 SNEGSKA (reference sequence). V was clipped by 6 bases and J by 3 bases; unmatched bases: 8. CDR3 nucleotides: TGCAGTGCGCGAGCCCGGACAGGTGGAAACACCATATATTTT. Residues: CSARARTGGNTIYF.

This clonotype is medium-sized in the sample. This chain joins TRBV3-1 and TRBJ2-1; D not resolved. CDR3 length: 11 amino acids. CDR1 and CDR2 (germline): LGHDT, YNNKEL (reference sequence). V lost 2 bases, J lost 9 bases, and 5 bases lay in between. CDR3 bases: TGTGCCAGCAGCCAACTTGCTGAGCAGTTCTTC. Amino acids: CASSQLAEQFF.

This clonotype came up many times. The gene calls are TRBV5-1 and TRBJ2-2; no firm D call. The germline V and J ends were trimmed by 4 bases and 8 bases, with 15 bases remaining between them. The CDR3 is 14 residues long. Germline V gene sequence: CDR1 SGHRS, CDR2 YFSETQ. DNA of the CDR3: TGCGCCAGCAGCCGAGACCGGCAGGTGGGGGAGCTGTTTTTT. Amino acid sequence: CASSRDRQVGELFF.

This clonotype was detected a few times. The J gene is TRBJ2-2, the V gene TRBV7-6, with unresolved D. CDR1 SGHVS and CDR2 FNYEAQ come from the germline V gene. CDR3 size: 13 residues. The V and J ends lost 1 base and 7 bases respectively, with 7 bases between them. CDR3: CASSLVADGELFF. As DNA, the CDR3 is TGTGCCAGCAGCTTAGTTGCGGACGGGGAGCTGTTTTTT. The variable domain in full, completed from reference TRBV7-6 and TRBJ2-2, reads GAGVSQSPRYKVTKRGQDVALRCDPISGHVSLYWYRQALGQGPEFLTYFNYEAQQDKSGLPNDRFSAERPEGSISTLTIQRTEQRDSAMYRCASSLVADGELFFGEGSRLTVL.

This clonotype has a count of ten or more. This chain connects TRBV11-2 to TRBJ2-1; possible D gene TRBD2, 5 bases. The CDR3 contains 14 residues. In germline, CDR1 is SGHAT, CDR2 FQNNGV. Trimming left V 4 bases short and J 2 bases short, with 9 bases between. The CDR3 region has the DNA TGTGCCAGCAGCTCGAGGGAGACCTACAATGAGCAGTTCTTC. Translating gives CASSSRETYNEQFF.

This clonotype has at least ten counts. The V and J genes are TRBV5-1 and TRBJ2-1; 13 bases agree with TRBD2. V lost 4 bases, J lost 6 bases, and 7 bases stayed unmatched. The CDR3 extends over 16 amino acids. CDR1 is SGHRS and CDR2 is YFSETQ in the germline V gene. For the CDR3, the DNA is TGCGCCAGCAGCACGGGACTAGCGGGATCAGGCAATGAGCAGTTCTTC. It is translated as CASSTGLAGSGNEQFF.

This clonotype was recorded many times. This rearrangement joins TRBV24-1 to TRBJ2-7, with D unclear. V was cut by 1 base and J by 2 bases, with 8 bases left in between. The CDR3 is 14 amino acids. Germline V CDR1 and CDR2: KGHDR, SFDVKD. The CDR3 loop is CATSDFPATYEQYF. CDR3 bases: TGTGCCACCAGTGATTTCCCAGCTACCTACGAGCAGTACTTC.

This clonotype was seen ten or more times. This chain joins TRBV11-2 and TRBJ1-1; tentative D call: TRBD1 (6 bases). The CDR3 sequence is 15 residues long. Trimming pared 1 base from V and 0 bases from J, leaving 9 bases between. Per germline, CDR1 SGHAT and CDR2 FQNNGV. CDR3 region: CASSLGGHMNTEAFF. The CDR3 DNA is TGTGCCAGCAGCTTAGGGGGACACATGAACACTGAAGCTTTCTTT.

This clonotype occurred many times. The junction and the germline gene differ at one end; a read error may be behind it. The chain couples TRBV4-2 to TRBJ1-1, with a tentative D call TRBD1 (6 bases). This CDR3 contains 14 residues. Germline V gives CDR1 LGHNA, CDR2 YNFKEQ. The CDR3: CASSQNRVNTEAFF. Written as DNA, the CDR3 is TGTGCCAGCAGCCAGAACAGGGTGAATACTGAAGCTTTCTTT.

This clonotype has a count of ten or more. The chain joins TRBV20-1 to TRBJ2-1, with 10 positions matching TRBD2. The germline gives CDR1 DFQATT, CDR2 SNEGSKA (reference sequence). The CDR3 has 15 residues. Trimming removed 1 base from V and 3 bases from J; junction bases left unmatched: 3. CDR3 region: CSARGVAGGYNEQFF. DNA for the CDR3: TGCAGTGCTAGAGGGGTAGCGGGAGGCTACAATGAGCAGTTCTTC.

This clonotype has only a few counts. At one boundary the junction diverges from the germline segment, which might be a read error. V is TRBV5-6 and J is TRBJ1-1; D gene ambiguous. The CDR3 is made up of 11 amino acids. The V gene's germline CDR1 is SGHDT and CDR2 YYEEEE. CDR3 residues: CDSSLYTEAFF. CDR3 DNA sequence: TGTGACAGCAGCTTGTACACTGAAGCTTTCTTT.

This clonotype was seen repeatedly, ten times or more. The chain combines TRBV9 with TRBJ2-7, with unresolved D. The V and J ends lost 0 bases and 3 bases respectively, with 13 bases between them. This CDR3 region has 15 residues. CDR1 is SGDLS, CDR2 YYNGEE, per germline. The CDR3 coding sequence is TGTGCCAGCAGCGTAGCCCCTAGTCCTTTCTACGAGCAGTACTTC. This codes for CASSVAPSPFYEQYF. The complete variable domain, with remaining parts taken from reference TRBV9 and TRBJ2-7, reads DSGVTQTPKHLITATGQRVTLRCSPRSGDLSVYWYQQSLDQGLQFLIQYYNGEERAKGNILERFSAQQFPDLHSELNLSSLELGDSALYFCASSVAPSPFYEQYFGPGTRLTVT.

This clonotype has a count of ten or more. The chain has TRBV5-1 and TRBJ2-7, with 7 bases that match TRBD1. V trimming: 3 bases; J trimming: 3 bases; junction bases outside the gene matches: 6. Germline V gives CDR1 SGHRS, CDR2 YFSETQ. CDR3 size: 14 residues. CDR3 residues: CASSSGTAGYEQYF. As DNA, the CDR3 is TGCGCCAGCAGCTCGGGGACAGCAGGCTACGAGCAGTACTTC.

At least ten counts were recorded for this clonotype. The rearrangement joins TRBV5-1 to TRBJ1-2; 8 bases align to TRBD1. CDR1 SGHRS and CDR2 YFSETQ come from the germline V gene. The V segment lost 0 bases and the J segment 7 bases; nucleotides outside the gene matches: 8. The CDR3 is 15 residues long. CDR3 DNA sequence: TGCGCCAGCAGCTTGGCACAGGGGGTGCTCAGTGGCTACACCTTC. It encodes CASSLAQGVLSGYTF.

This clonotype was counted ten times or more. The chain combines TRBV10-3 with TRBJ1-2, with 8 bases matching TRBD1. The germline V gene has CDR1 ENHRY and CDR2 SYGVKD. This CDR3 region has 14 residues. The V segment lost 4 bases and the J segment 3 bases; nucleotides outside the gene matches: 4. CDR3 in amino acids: CAISGTGYDYGYTF. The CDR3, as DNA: TGTGCCATCAGTGGGACAGGGTATGACTATGGCTACACCTTC.

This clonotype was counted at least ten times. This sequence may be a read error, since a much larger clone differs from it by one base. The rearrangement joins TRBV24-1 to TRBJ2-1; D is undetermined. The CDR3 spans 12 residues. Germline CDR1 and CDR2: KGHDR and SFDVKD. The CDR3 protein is CANSDLSASKFF. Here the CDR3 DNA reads TGTGCCAACAGTGATTTGAGCGCGTCAAAGTTCTTC.

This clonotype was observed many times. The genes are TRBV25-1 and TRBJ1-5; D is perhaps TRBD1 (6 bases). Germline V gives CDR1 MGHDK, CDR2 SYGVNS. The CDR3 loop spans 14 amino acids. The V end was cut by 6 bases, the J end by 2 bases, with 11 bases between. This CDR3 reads CASRDSGGNQPQHF. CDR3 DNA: TGTGCCAGCAGGGACAGTGGGGGCAATCAGCCCCAGCATTTT.

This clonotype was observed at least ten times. In nucleotides, the CDR3 is TGTGCCAGCAGCCAAGGGATGGAGGCTTTCTTT. Residues: CASSQGMEAFF. The chain employs TRBV7-6 and TRBJ1-1; D is ambiguous. The length of the CDR3 is 11 residues. V lost 5 bases and J 11 bases, leaving 12 bases between the germline ends. Germline CDR1 is SGHVS and CDR2 is FNYEAQ.